The 8 T cell receptor beta chains below come from one sample, sequenced in a study of long-term antiretroviral therapy in people with HIV. Survey-level immunoSEQ v3.0 assays were run. The protocol was immunoSEQ multiplex PCR, while the TCRdb copy is restricted to in-frame clones and leaves out a portion. In the table there are some 31,000 clones, 95% to 98% of which are singletons. Sequenced material: unsorted PBMCs, taken 7.6 years after starting antiretroviral therapy. The receptors stem from a man aged 30 to 39 with HIV.

The rearrangement links TRBV27 to TRBJ2-7; D is ambiguous. Germline loops: CDR1 MNHEY, CDR2 SMNVEV (reference sequence). The CDR3 is 15 residues long. Trimming removed 2 bases at V and 2 bases at J, with 13 bases between. The CDR3 reads CASSLLQLATYEQYF. CDR3 DNA sequence: TGTGCCAGCAGTTTACTTCAGCTGGCCACCTACGAGCAGTACTTC.

Comments on this clone: In the same sample, other DNA sequences code for this CDR3. V gene TRBV19 combines with J gene TRBJ1-5; tentatively, D is TRBD1 (5 bases). CDR3 size: 14 residues. CDR1 and CDR2 (germline): LNHDA, SQIVND (reference sequence). V dropped 3 bases and J dropped 1 base, with 7 bases sitting between them. The CDR3 sequence is CASSIRDSNQPQHF. The CDR3 bases are TGTGCCAGTAGTATTAGGGACAGCAATCAGCCCCAGCATTTT.

J is TRBJ2-5 and V is TRBV11-2, with D possibly being TRBD1 or TRBD2 (6 bases each). This CDR3 is built from 15 residues. V gave up 5 bases and J gave up 2 bases, with 15 bases separating them. Per germline, CDR1 SGHAT and CDR2 FQNNGV. Here the CDR3 reads CASSLGGFIQETQYF. The CDR3 DNA sequence: TGTGCCAGCAGCCTCGGGGGCTTTATTCAAGAGACCCAGTACTTC.

This clone was seen a few times. This chain links TRBV9 with TRBJ2-2; D might be TRBD1 (5 bases). V was shortened by 0 bases and J by 3 bases, with 15 bases between the two germline ends. The germline gives CDR1 SGDLS, CDR2 YYNGEE. The CDR3 extends over 17 amino acids. Written as DNA, the CDR3 is TGTGCCAGCAGCGTAGCTCACAGGTCTTTCCACACCGGGGAGCTGTTTTTT. Its translation: CASSVAHRSFHTGELFF.

The V and J genes are TRBV11-2 and TRBJ1-4; D call uncertain. CDR1 and CDR2 from the germline V gene are SGHAT and FQNNGV. The CDR3 has 14 amino acids. Deletions cut 4 bases from V and 2 bases from J, with 8 bases between. The DNA for the CDR3 is TGTGCCAGCAGCTCCCCGGGGACTAATGAAAAACTGTTTTTT. This sequence encodes CASSSPGTNEKLFF.

Concerning this clone itself: An end of the junction does not agree with germline; a read error may underlie this. CDR3 in DNA: TGTGCTAGCAGCTTGGGGGGGCCGCAAGAGACCCAGTACTTC. Translated: CASSLGGPQETQYF. This chain connects TRBV7-7 to TRBJ2-5; possible D gene TRBD2, 7 bases. Germline CDR1 SSHAT, CDR2 FNYEAQ (reference sequence). The CDR3 loop spans 14 amino acids.

The table lists this clone with a count of one. The rearrangement uses TRBV7-9 and TRBJ1-4; tentative D call: TRBD1 (6 bases). From germline, CDR1 is SEHNR and CDR2 FQNEAQ (reference sequence). The CDR3 is 15 amino acids. Trimming left V 5 bases short and J 3 bases short, with 13 bases between. The CDR3 sequence: CASSPQGSPNEKLFF. Here the CDR3 DNA reads TGTGCCAGCAGCCCCCAGGGGAGCCCTAATGAAAAACTGTTTTTT.

This rearrangement joins TRBV7-9 to TRBJ1-2; TRBD1 aligns across 7 bases. Unmatched junction bases numbered 12, after V lost 4 bases and J lost 4 bases. CDR1 is SEHNR, CDR2 FQNEAQ, per germline (reference sequence). The CDR3 loop spans 16 amino acids. The CDR3 DNA sequence: TGTGCCAGCAGCTCAATGCCGCGGGACAGCGCCTATGGCTACACCTTC. Its protein product is CASSSMPRDSAYGYTF.